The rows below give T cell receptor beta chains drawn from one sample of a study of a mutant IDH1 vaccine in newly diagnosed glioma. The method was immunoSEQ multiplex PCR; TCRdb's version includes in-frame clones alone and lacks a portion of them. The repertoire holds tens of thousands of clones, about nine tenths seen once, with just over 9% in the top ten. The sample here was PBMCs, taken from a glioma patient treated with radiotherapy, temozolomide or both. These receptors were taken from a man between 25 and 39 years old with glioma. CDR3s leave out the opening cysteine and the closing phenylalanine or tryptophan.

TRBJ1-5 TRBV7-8 ASSLGVPAGNQPQH
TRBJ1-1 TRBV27 ASSFTWGMGTEAF
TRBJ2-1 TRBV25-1 ASSGNRGEWRYNEQF
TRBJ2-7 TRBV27 ASSLRGAVSYEQY
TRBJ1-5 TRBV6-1 ASSAGGNQPQH
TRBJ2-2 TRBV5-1 ASSQGQGEVGELF
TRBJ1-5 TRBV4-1 ASSLGSPLSNQPQH
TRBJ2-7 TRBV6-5 ASSPPRSGSNEQY
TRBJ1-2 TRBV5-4 ASRIPLGILGYGYT
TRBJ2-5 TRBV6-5 ASSYGERTYQETQY
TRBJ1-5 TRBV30 AWAGDRNQPQH
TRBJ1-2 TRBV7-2 ASSPTTTTNYGYT
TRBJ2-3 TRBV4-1 ASSQESGSDTQY
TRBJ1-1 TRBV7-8 ASSQGGSRAEAF
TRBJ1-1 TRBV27 ASSQLQGRGTEAF
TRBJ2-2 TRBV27 ASSLGTANTGELF
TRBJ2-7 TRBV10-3 AISLDNEQY
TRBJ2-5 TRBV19 ASSPQQGGETQY
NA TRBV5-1 ASSLVGGITREQY
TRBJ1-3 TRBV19 ASSRQGQFGNTIY
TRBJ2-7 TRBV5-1 ASSLGADLIYEQY
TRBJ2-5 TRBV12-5 ASGLTETQY
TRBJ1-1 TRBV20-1 SASPSTEAF
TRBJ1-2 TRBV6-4 ASSDLGGSLLSYT
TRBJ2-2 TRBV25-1 ASSELTAGELF
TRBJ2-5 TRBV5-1 ASSIRLAGEETQY
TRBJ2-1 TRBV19 ASSIDLLAGAPYNEQF
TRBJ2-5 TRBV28 ASSPGDGDWETQY
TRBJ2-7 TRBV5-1 ASSLAQSGDEQY
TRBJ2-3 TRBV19 ASGHVGNTATDTQY
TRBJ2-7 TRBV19 ASSIVRGSSYEQY
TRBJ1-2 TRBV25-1 ASSDAPGQGARGYT
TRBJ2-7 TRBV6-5 ASRETLQRYEQY
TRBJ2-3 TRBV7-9 ASSSALGAQY
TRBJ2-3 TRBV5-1 ASSGGQDRTDTQY
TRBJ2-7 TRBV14 ASSRLGAGLKNYEQY
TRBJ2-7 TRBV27 ASSRQGGNYEQY
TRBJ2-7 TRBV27 ASSTLQRGNYEQY
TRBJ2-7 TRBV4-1 ASSQENRGGGYEQY
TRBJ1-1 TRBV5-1 ASSPGHGVNTEAF
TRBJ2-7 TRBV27 ASSFREGARYEQY
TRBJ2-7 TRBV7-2 ASTRQGTSYEQY
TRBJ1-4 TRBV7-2 ASSGTNEKLF
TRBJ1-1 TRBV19 ASSIRTGAEAF
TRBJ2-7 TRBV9 ASSVSHDSYEQY
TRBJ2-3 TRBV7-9 ASSLRDRGFTDTQY
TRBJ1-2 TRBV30 AWSGGTVGGYT
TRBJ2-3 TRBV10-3 AIGAGEALDTQY
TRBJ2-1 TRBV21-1 ASSKEDSRNNEQF
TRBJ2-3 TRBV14 ASSQESGSWSTDTQY
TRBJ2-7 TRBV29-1 SAGDPATSGYEQY
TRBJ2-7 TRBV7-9 ASSLGGDDEQY
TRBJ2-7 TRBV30 AWSADGTSPKLD
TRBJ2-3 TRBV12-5 ASGLPRDFGSTDTQY